These 17 T cell receptor beta chains share one sample of origin, sequenced in a study of blood T cell repertoires in COVID-19. Profiled with immunoSEQ multiplex PCR; TCRdb holds only in-frame clones, not every one. This sample has over 100,000 clones; approximately 86% occur once, and the top ten carry under 5%. The sequenced material came from peripheral blood. The receptors shown here come from a man aged 40-50 years with acute or convalescent COVID-19.

The chain uses TRBV27 and TRBJ1-1, with 7 bases lining up with TRBD1. The CDR3 length is 16 residues. Trimming cost V 5 bases and J 5 bases; bases outside gene matches: 14. Germline V lookup: CDR1 MNHEY, CDR2 SMNVEV (reference sequence). CDR3 nucleotides: TGTGCCAGCAGTCCCTACCCACCATCAGGGGGTACTGAAGCTTTCTTT. It translates to CASSPYPPSGGTEAFF.

In this sample, this clone turned up once. The rearrangement uses TRBV18 and TRBJ1-6, with unresolved D. The CDR3 loop spans 17 amino acids. Germline V gene lookup returns CDR1 KGHSH and CDR2 LQKENI. The V end lost 6 bases, the J end lost 0 bases, and 15 bases lay between the germline ends. CDR3 in amino acids: CASSRSHPSSYNSPLHF. Here the CDR3 DNA reads TGTGCCAGCTCTCGGTCCCACCCGAGCTCCTATAATTCACCCCTCCACTTT.

V is TRBV7-2 and J is TRBJ2-7; D may be TRBD1 (6 bases). The length of the CDR3 is 15 residues. Trimming pared 2 bases from V and 6 bases from J, leaving 17 bases between. Germline V gene lookup returns CDR1 SGHTA and CDR2 FQGNSA. The CDR3 is CASSLTGNRDPEQYF. CDR3 DNA sequence: TGTGCCAGCAGCTTAACTGGTAACAGGGACCCCGAGCAGTACTTC.

This chain connects TRBV14 to TRBJ1-4; D possibly corresponds to TRBD1 (6 bases). Germline V gene sequence: CDR1 SGHDN, CDR2 FVKESK. Deletions cut 6 bases from V and 7 bases from J, with 15 bases between. CDR3 length equals 14 residues. The CDR3, as DNA: TGTGCCAGCAGTCCAGGGGTCCTTTTTGAAAAACTGTTTTTT. Translated: CASSPGVLFEKLFF.

Of note for this clone: Other DNA sequences in this sample translate to the same CDR3. V and J are TRBV14 and TRBJ1-1; D possibly corresponds to TRBD1 (5 bases). The CDR3 extends over 13 amino acids. Germline V gene sequence: CDR1 SGHDN, CDR2 FVKESK. The germline V and J ends were trimmed by 3 bases and 5 bases, with 10 bases remaining between them. The CDR3 nucleotides are TGTGCCAGCAGCCAGGGGCAGGGAACTGAAGCTTTCTTT. Protein: CASSQGQGTEAFF.

The chain joins TRBV4-1 to TRBJ2-1, with 7 bases fitting TRBD1. Germline trimming cut 0 bases from V and 0 bases from J; bases unmatched to any gene: 5. The germline gives CDR1 MGHRA, CDR2 YSYEKL. The CDR3 consists of 17 residues. The CDR3 sequence: CASSQDEQGSSYNEQFF. The CDR3 DNA sequence: TGCGCCAGCAGCCAAGATGAACAGGGGAGCTCCTACAATGAGCAGTTCTTC.

V and J are TRBV6-5 and TRBJ1-6, with a possible D match to TRBD1 (6 bases). V lost 6 bases, J lost 10 bases, and 19 bases lay in between. The length of the CDR3 is 15 residues. CDR1 MNHEY and CDR2 SVGAGI come from the germline V gene. The CDR3 DNA follows: TGTGCCAGCAGCTTGAAGGGGGTCCTTTGGTCACCCCTCCACTTT. This sequence encodes CASSLKGVLWSPLHF.

This clone was picked up a small number of times. The rearrangement uses TRBV7-2 and TRBJ1-1; 9 bases are shared with TRBD1. Trimming at V came to 5 bases and at J to 7 bases, leaving 8 bases not matched to a gene. Germline V gene lookup returns CDR1 SGHTA and CDR2 FQGNSA. This CDR3 contains 14 residues. In nucleotides, the CDR3 is TGTGCCAGCAGCCAGAGACAGGGGGTAGGTGAAGCTTTCTTT. Protein sequence: CASSQRQGVGEAFF.

This rearrangement joins TRBV18 to TRBJ2-2, with TRBD2 identical over 14 bases. This CDR3 comprises 18 residues. J was trimmed by 1 base and V by 5 bases; bases with no gene match: 6. CDR1 is KGHSH and CDR2 is LQKENI in the germline V gene. CDR3 region: CASSSGLAGVQNTGELFF. As DNA, the CDR3 is TGTGCCAGCTCATCGGGACTAGCGGGAGTTCAGAACACCGGGGAGCTGTTTTTT.

The chain uses TRBV15 and TRBJ2-3; 13 bases match TRBD2. Germline V gives CDR1 LNHNV, CDR2 YYDKDF (reference sequence). The junction had 12 bases not matched to a gene; V was cut back by 4 bases and J by 2 bases. This CDR3 comprises 19 residues. DNA of the CDR3: TGTGCCACCAGCAACCCTCTAACTAGCGGGAGGGTATACACAGATACGCAGTATTTT. This encodes CATSNPLTSGRVYTDTQYF.

This clone was found a few times. CDR3 loop: CASSRTVGFEYSPLHF. The DNA for the CDR3 is TGTGCCAGCAGCCGGACAGTCGGATTTGAATATTCACCCCTCCACTTT. The V gene is TRBV5-6, the J gene TRBJ1-6; D perhaps matches TRBD1 (6 bases). This CDR3 is built from 16 residues. The V and J ends lost 4 bases and 8 bases respectively, with 19 bases between them. The germline gives CDR1 SGHDT, CDR2 YYEEEE.

This clone was seen more than once but under ten times. The V gene is TRBV19, the J gene TRBJ1-1; 8 bases are shared with TRBD1. The ends lost 10 bases at V and 10 bases at J; junction bases unmatched: 11. Germline loops: CDR1 LNHDA, CDR2 SQIVND (reference sequence). This CDR3 is built from 12 residues. The CDR3 nucleotides read TGTGCCATACCGGGACAGGACGAAGGAGCTTTCTTT. This gives the protein CAIPGQDEGAFF.

This chain connects TRBV29-1 to TRBJ1-1; D might be TRBD1 (5 bases). Germline loops: CDR1 SQVTM, CDR2 ANQGSEA. The V gene lost 7 bases and the J gene lost 4 bases, with 13 bases spanning the gap. The CDR3 spans 12 residues. CDR3 sequence (DNA): TGCAGCGCCCCGGATCAGGGCACTGAAGCTTTCTTT. Its protein is CSAPDQGTEAFF.

The CDR3 bases are TGTGCCAGCACCAATAGTGGAGATAATGAAAAACTGTTTTTT. It is translated as CASTNSGDNEKLFF. This chain connects TRBV7-9 to TRBJ1-4, with D unclear. Per germline, CDR1 SEHNR and CDR2 FQNEAQ (reference sequence). This CDR3 spans 14 amino acids. The germline V and J ends were trimmed by 7 bases and 4 bases, with 13 bases remaining between them.

The chain links TRBV19 to TRBJ2-1; D may be TRBD1 (6 bases). The V and J ends lost 5 bases and 4 bases respectively, with 9 bases between them. The germline V gene encodes CDR1 LNHDA and CDR2 SQIVND (reference sequence). The CDR3 totals 13 residues. Written as DNA, the CDR3 is TGTGCCAGTAGTCCAGGGGCGTACAATGAGCAGTTCTTC. This encodes CASSPGAYNEQFF.

V is TRBV14 and J is TRBJ2-1; tentatively, D is TRBD2 (5 bases). V shed 2 bases and J shed 7 bases, with 12 bases lying between them. The CDR3 is 14 amino acids. Per germline, CDR1 SGHDN and CDR2 FVKESK. The CDR3 here is CASSQRSGVNEQFF. The DNA for the CDR3 is TGTGCCAGCAGCCAAAGGTCCGGGGTAAATGAGCAGTTCTTC.

This clone was detected only a few times. This sequence joins TRBV30 and TRBJ1-3; unclear D gene. Per germline, CDR1 GTSNPN and CDR2 SVGIG (reference sequence). CDR3 length equals 13 residues. V was trimmed by 7 bases and J by 0 bases, leaving 10 bases between them. CDR3 DNA: TGTGCCTCCACTAAGAGCTCTGGAAACACCATATATTTT. Encoded protein: CASTKSSGNTIYF. The variable domain in full, completed from reference TRBV30 and TRBJ1-3, reads SQTIHQWPATLVQPVGSPLSLECTVEGTSNPNLYWYRQAAGRGLQLLFYSVGIGQISSEVPQNLSASRPQDRQFILSSKKLLLSDSGFYLCASTKSSGNTIYFGEGSWLTVV.